Listed below are T cell receptor beta chains from one sample, sequenced in a study of blood T cells in healthy people across ages. TCRdb recomputed calls from the 5' RACE reads with MiXCR, one row per CDR3 protein. The sample lists around 500,000 distinct CDR3 sequences; around 27% were seen once. This sample also appeared in a second study, on T cells of mothers and their children.

Source material: blood. The receptors come from a boy aged 2-15 years in good health. The CDR3 runs from the conserved cysteine through the conserved F or W. A D gene is named only where the DNA matches it firmly. Only some rows state a clone size, as once, few, many or a class for expanded clones.

D | size | J | V | length | CDR3 | DNA
NA | NA | TRBJ2-4 | TRBV4-3 | 16 | CASSQGGSLAKNIQYF | TGCGCCAGCAGCCAAGGGGGCAGTTTAGCCAAAAACATTCAGTACTTC
NA | NA | TRBJ1-4 | TRBV5-4 | 14 | CASSTGDTHEKLFF | TGTGCCAGCAGCACCGGGGACACTCATGAAAAACTGTTTTTT
TRBD2 | NA | TRBJ2-1 | TRBV9 | 16 | CASSVAGTTSYNEQFF | TGTGCCAGCAGCGTCGCCGGGACTACCTCTTACAATGAGCAGTTCTTC
NA | NA | TRBJ2-1 | TRBV19 | 11 | CASSMSVEQFF | TGTGCCAGTAGTATGTCCGTTGAGCAGTTCTTC
NA | NA | TRBJ2-5 | TRBV2 | 11 | CASSEYRPQYF | TGTGCCAGCAGTGAATACAGGCCCCAGTACTTC
NA | NA | TRBJ2-1 | TRBV27 | 12 | CASSPGSVEQFF | TGTGCCAGCAGTCCAGGTAGTGTGGAGCAGTTCTTC
NA | NA | TRBJ2-7 | TRBV7-2 | 12 | CASSLTQQGQYF | TGTGCCAGCAGCTTAACCCAGCAGGGCCAGTACTTC
TRBD1 | NA | TRBJ2-1 | TRBV10-3 | 14 | CAISGDRDYNEQFF | TGTGCCATCAGTGGGGACAGGGACTACAATGAGCAGTTCTTC
NA | once | TRBJ2-7 | TRBV30 | 15 | CAWNSGVKSTYEQYF | TGTGCCTGGAACTCTGGGGTAAAATCGACCTACGAGCAGTACTTC
NA | once | TRBJ2-6 | TRBV21-1 | 20 | CASSKEGAGTSCSGANVLTF | TGTGCCAGCAGCAAAGAAGGAGCGGGAACTAGCTGCTCTGGGGCCAACGTCCTGACTTTC
TRBD1 | NA | TRBJ2-3 | TRBV5-1 | 16 | CASSLGQGASTDTQYF | TGCGCCAGCAGCTTGGGACAGGGGGCAAGCACAGATACGCAGTATTTT
NA | once | TRBJ2-3 | TRBV3-1 | 14 | CACSLGHVTDTQYF | TGTGCCTGCAGCCTCGGCCATGTTACAGATACGCAGTATTTT
TRBD2 | few | TRBJ2-5 | TRBV7-2 | 15 | CASSPRTSYQETQYF | TGTGCCAGCAGCCCTAGGACTAGCTACCAAGAGACCCAGTACTTC
NA | NA | TRBJ1-1 | TRBV19 | 15 | CASSIAEVMNTEAFF | TGTGCCAGTAGTATAGCGGAGGTAATGAACACTGAAGCTTTCTTT
NA | few | TRBJ1-4 | TRBV12-3/TRBV12-4 | 15 | CASTPRGFTNEKLFF | TGTGCCAGCACCCCCAGGGGCTTCACTAATGAAAAACTGTTTTTT
TRBD2 | NA | TRBJ2-1 | TRBV7-8 | 15 | CASSLVEAGFYEQFF | TGTGCCAGCAGCTTAGTTGAAGCGGGGTTTTATGAGCAGTTCTTC
TRBD1 | few | TRBJ2-1 | TRBV27 | 13 | CASSREGANEQFF | TGTGCCAGCAGTCGAGAGGGGGCGAATGAGCAGTTCTTC
NA | NA | TRBJ2-7 | TRBV5-1 | 16 | CASSLVFSGKTYEQYF | TGCGCCAGCAGCTTGGTGTTTAGCGGCAAGACCTACGAGCAGTACTTC
TRBD2 | NA | TRBJ2-1 | TRBV19 | 16 | CATVLIAGGPPNEQFF | TGTGCCACCGTCCTCATAGCGGGAGGGCCCCCCAATGAGCAGTTCTTC
NA | NA | TRBJ2-3 | TRBV19 | 16 | CASTPISGTSTDTQYF | TGTGCCAGTACCCCCATAAGCGGAACTAGCACAGATACGCAGTATTTT
NA | few | TRBJ2-1 | TRBV18 | 14 | CASTGQSSYNEQFF | TGTGCCAGTACGGGACAAAGCTCCTACAATGAGCAGTTCTTC
TRBD2 | NA | TRBJ2-5 | TRBV7-8 | 17 | CASSLGGTSGIQETQYF | TGTGCCAGCAGCTTAGGAGGGACTAGCGGGATACAAGAGACCCAGTACTTC